This T cell receptor beta chain was observed in a study of blood T cells in healthy people across ages. Study details: Every two T cells gave about one barcoded beta molecule via template switching.

Comment on this clonotype: Its antigen remains unidentified.

This CDR3 contains 14 residues. J lost 4 bases, V lost 6 bases, and 10 bases had no gene match. Germline V gives CDR1 DFQATT, CDR2 SNEGSKA (reference sequence). A second roughly 6 to 12 cycle PCR used barcoded and J-beta primers. TCRdb reanalysed the 5' RACE reads using MiXCR and keeps one entry per CDR3 protein. The sample includes about 680,000 distinct CDR3 sequences, approximately 49% seen only once; the top ten take under 35%. Whole-study findings and limits: It was held that diversity estimates obtained from one million T cells represented underestimates. The study could not conclusively compare naive and antigen-experienced cells, given its unsorted PBMCs. Relative to aged donors, long-lived donors carried more naive CD4+ cells and displayed higher diversity.

The rearrangement links TRBV20-1 to TRBJ1-2; 8 bases are a match to TRBD1. Sequencing was performed on blood. The receptor's source is a woman aged 60-75 years in good health. The CDR3 coding sequence is TGCAGTGCCCGGACAGGGCCCAGCTTCTATGGCTACACCTTC. This codes for CSARTGPSFYGYTF.